The text below deals with one T cell receptor beta chain. The antigen it recognizes is unknown. Per-nucleotide qualities are absent, and no much larger clonotype sits a single base away. This sample is part of a study of T cell responses to AZD1222 COVID-19 vaccine (dated by TCRdb to about 2021). Background on the whole study: AZD1222 recipients whose second dose came at about 4 weeks and those whose second dose came at about 12 weeks were combined into one group, since spike-specific TCR depth and breadth did not differ between the two schedules. Trial participants were enrolled into age subgroups of 18-55, 56-69 and 70-plus years, which contained about 150, 27 and 61 TCR-sequenced participants, respectively. TCR sequencing was performed for fewer than 250 trial participants, of whom approximately 200 were given two doses of AZD1222 and some 25 were given two doses of MenACWY control vaccine. The research as a whole found: A significant rise in spike-specific TCR breadth and depth was observed after two AZD1222 doses relative to day 0 and relative to MenACWY recipients. Because no samples from the day 14 peak response were available, repertoires could be characterized only after the peak T cell response. Only five to seven AZD1222 recipients were SARS-CoV-2 seropositive at baseline, limiting conclusions about previously exposed vaccinees. The vaccine-associated CD4 TCRs covered the entire spike protein, and the dominant responses fell in regions 160-218 and 743-854. Participants were mostly white British and included more females than males, and it was suggested by the authors that clonal diversity may have been underestimated. Epitopes outside the regions mutated in the B.1.351 and B.1.1.7 variants were reportedly recognized by nearly half of the unique spike-specific TCRs. The 56-69-year group was small, and its depth increase did not reach significance, likely because of low power.

Per the publication, the time point label means: baseline before first vaccination. Vaccinee samples were obtained from the UK trials COV001 and COV002, which included a single-blind randomized controlled phase 2/3 trial of AZD1222 (ChAdOx1 nCoV-19) in healthy adults. For TCRbeta chain sequencing, PBMC samples were collected from trial participants at day 0 and at day 28 after the second dose. Relative to germline, V is missing 4 bases and J is missing 7 bases, with 6 bases of the junction outside any gene match. According to the germline V gene, CDR1 reads SGHRS and CDR2 reads YFSETQ. The CDR3 spans 15 residues, from the cysteine through the phenylalanine. Just the 45-base CDR3 DNA is kept, in frame starting at base 1. The CDR3 regions of human TCRbeta chains were analyzed by immunosequencing. Per the authors' processing: TCRs in the repertoires were matched against a reference library of SARS-CoV-2-specific TCRs that had been generated with the MIRA antigen-specificity platform. Breadth meant the fraction of unique TCRs that were SARS-CoV-2-associated, whereas depth meant the fraction of total T cells that were SARS-CoV-2-associated. Each spike-specific TCR was assigned to its reactive spike region and to a CD4 or CD8 class using the MIRA data. Log10-transformed breadth and depth values were compared by one-way ANOVA with Sidak's multiple comparisons tests. Entries here come from immuneACCESS through TCRdb and include only in-frame sequences with V and J called. Some clones fail to appear in such tables; in the studies checked, an unresolved V gene covers under half of the shortfall, and the cause of the remainder is unknown. That table furnishes V, J and clone size, whereas the DNA furnished D and trimming. This sample holds around 120,000 clones; approximately 90% were observed only once. The top ten clonotypes cover around 7.2% of the sample.

This specimen consisted of peripheral blood, obtained on day 0 of AZD1222 vaccination. The receptor chain draws on TRBV5-1 and TRBJ2-3, with 13 bases aligning to TRBD2. The sequence was collected from an adult in good health. The base sequence is TGCGCCAGCAGCGAGGGGACTAGCGGGATGAATACGCAGTATTTT. It translates as CASSEGTSGMNTQYF.